This T cell receptor beta chain came from a study of cytomegalovirus exposure and HLA in healthy donors. Study results and caveats: Among TCR beta chains, those listed as cytomegalovirus-associated numbered around 180.

With regard to this clone: Its antigen remains unknown.

This table comes from immunoSEQ multiplex PCR, and its TCRdb copy is limited to in-frame clones, with some not included. The repertoire holds more than 95,000 clones, with around 88% as singletons. The sequence was collected from a man between 18 and 35 years old in good health and CMV-seronegative. Sequencing was done on a sample of PBMCs.

In nucleotides, the CDR3 is TGTGCCAGCAGAACACTGGGTTCGGGTAGGATTAACACTGAAGCTTTCTTT. It specifies CASRTLGSGRINTEAFF. The J gene is TRBJ1-1, the V gene TRBV28; D is uncertain. CDR3 length: 17 residues. V was clipped by 6 bases and J by 2 bases, with 22 bases between them. Germline V gene data show CDR1 as MDHEN and CDR2 as SYDVKM.